The clone carrying this T cell receptor (beta chain) was recorded only once. Its specificity is not known. The CDR3 spans 13 residues. The junction had 11 bases not matched to a gene; V was cut back by 6 bases and J by 12 bases. From germline, CDR1 is MNHEY and CDR2 SVGAGI. Researchers ran the PCR with 60 Vbeta and 13 Jbeta primers. Measured with immunoSEQ multiplex PCR; TCRdb has only the in-frame clones, and not every one. The sample shows some 200,000 clones, 80% to 85% of them seen only once. The sample comes from a study of cytomegalovirus exposure and HLA in healthy donors. Whole-study results and caveats: The authors later linked a missense DCLRE1C variant to TCR beta V- and J-gene trimming.

The rearrangement links TRBV6-5 to TRBJ1-2; 9 bases agree with TRBD1. The TCR sequence derives from a man between 45 and 60 years old in good health and CMV-seronegative. Sequencing input: PBMCs. This chain's CDR3 is CASRMGQGGRNTF. CDR3 in DNA: TGTGCCAGCAGGATGGGACAGGGTGGCCGAAACACCTTC.